Sequencing of this TCR beta chain was carried out in a study of siplizumab effects on memory and regulatory T cells. It was 85,000 to 100,000 TCR templates that were assayed per sample. The protocol was immunoSEQ multiplex PCR, while the TCRdb copy is restricted to in-frame clones and leaves out a portion. Among around 95,000 clones, approximately 94% were seen once, and the ten largest hold 1% to 1.5%. The germline gives CDR1 MNHEY, CDR2 SMNVEV (reference sequence). The trim removed 3 bases at V and 5 bases at J, leaving 1 base unmatched. The CDR3 extends over 13 amino acids. The chain carries TRBV27 and TRBJ2-7, with 10 nucleotides matching TRBD2. The receptor was derived from a human donor in good health. The sequenced material came from non-Treg CD4+ T cells sorted from blood. CDR3 nucleotides: TGTGCCAGCAGTTTTAGCGGGAGGAACGAGCAGTACTTC. It is translated as CASSFSGRNEQYF.